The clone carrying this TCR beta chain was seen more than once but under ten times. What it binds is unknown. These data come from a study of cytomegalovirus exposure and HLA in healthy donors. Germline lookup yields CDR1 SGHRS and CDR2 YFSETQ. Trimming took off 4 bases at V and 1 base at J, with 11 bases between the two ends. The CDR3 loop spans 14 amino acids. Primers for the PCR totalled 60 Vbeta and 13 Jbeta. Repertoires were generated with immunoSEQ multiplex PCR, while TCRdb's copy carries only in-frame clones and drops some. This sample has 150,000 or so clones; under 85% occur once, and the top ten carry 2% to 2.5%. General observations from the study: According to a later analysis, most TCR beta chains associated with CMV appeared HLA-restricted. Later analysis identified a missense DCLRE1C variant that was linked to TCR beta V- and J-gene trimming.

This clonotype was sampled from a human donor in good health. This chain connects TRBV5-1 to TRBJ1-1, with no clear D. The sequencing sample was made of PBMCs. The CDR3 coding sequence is TGCGCCAGCAGCCGTTCCGGGTCGAACACTGAAGCTTTCTTT. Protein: CASSRSGSNTEAFF. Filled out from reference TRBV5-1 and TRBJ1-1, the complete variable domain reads KAGVTQTPRYLIKTRGQQVTLSCSPISGHRSVSWYQQTPGQGLQFLFEYFSETQRNKGNFPGRFSGRQFSNSRSEMNVSTLELGDSALYLCASSRSGSNTEAFFGQGTRLTVV.